The source of this TCR beta chain is a study of cytomegalovirus exposure and HLA in healthy donors (TCRdb year 2017). Looking at the study overall: An earlier analysis of some 600 of the donors reported about 260 Gb of sequence data and 117 million unique TCR beta sequences obtained from approximately 180 million T cells. Donor age, sex, ethnicity and CMV serostatus were compiled alongside the repertoire data. On average, around 240,000 unique TCR beta nucleotide sequences were sequenced per donor among some 420 genotyped donors of the cohort, with roughly 18% of those sequences being non-productive. Of the roughly 400 genotyped donors, over 65% fell in the genetic ancestry cluster associated with self-reported Caucasian donors. The study combined high-throughput TCR immunosequencing, statistical association of individual TCRs with disease status, and machine learning to predict cytomegalovirus infection status. A later analysis re-analyzed previously published TCR beta repertoires from 666 donors and added high-resolution HLA genotyping to study TCR occurrence patterns. Typing coverage varied by locus: 629-630 donors for A, B, C, DRB1 and DQB1; under 550 for DQA1; some 610 for DPA1; roughly 450 for DPB1. About 300 gigabases of sequencing data and 70 million to 100 million unique TCR sequences were included in an early release covering 550 to 650 HLA-typed donors. Rather than using new phenotypic data, the later analysis identified candidate immune exposures from TCR beta sequences and from how often those sequences occurred across donors. Because of strong linkage in the cohort, a few DR-DQ haplotypes were treated as single units for association and clustering. Besides the first cohort of about 730 subjects, a separate validation cohort made up of 120 different subjects was used. HLA typing included class I and class II loci at four-digit resolution. Genome-wide SNP genotypes for about 60% of the roughly 700 donors were used in a later genetic analysis, which treated that subset as a discovery cohort. The study used immunosequencing to profile the T cell repertoires of some 600 subjects and linked those repertoires to cytomegalovirus serostatus. The aim of the study was to test whether cataloging public T cell receptors could identify signatures of past pathogen exposure. Every repertoire in the discovery cohort had been generated on one and the same sequencing platform. To decide whether each TCR beta V gene segment behaved as functional or pseudogenic, an earlier analysis of several hundred of the donors relied on high-throughput TCR beta sequencing. Summary of the overall study and its limitations: According to a later analysis, parvovirus B19, influenza, CMV and Epstein-Barr virus appeared linked to several top co-occurrence clusters. In a later analysis, HLA-associated TCR beta chains showed more clonal expansion and lower generation probabilities than non-associated chains that were equally common. The only immune exposure information available for the cohort was CMV serostatus. Cytomegalovirus status was reported to be diagnosed by the classifier with high specificity and sensitivity in both the original and validation cohorts. Linkage disequilibrium might explain the correlated functional status among segregating V segments, but an unknown experimental factor could not be ruled out. When HLA alleles, especially DR and DQ, strongly co-occurred, attributing TCR associations to individual alleles was difficult. Because the 87-base-pair reads could not distinguish some IMGT-functional V segments, including TRBV6-2 and TRBV6-3, those segments were excluded. An association between a missense DCLRE1C variant and V-gene and J-gene trimming of TCR beta chains was found in a later genetic analysis and replicated in an independent cohort. Sequencing depth was assumed to be roughly uniform across donors in the presence/absence analyses, though that assumption may not hold. The cohort was sequenced for TCR beta chains only, and without alpha or paired-chain data the features that could be detected were limited. A further reported finding was that TCR beta sequences accurately predicted the HLA-A and HLA-B alleles for most subjects in the first cohort. Because counts were too low, more than 15 rarely observed V segments, including chromosome 9 orphons, were excluded from the earlier analysis of 587 of the donors. The study gave a list of 150 to 200 TCR beta chains associated with cytomegalovirus. At a false discovery rate of 0.05, a later analysis linked around 15,000 TCR beta sequences to specific HLA alleles. A later genetic analysis reported fewer N-insertions in productive TCRs among donors in an Asian-associated ancestry cluster than the roughly 700-donor mean. Across donors, most TCR sequences were observed very rarely, whereas some public TCRs were present in many individuals. A few of the identified cytomegalovirus-associated TCR beta chains were confirmed in vitro to be specific for cytomegalovirus antigens. In a later analysis, most CMV-associated TCR beta chains were found to appear HLA-restricted, with HLA associations seemingly driven largely by CMV exposure. Because HLA typing was unavailable for some donors at each locus, only the typed subset was used in association tests. A group of highly shared sequence variants was considered likely to be a technical artifact of the sequencing pipeline. A later analysis found that TCR association rates varied across HLA loci, with DRB1 alleles showing the most associated TCRs and HLA-C alleles the fewest. The authors suggested that the approach could potentially be extended to other disease states and immunological phenotypes. An earlier analysis of 587 of the donors showed that most TCR beta V segments appeared in productive rearrangements either about 87% or about 30% of the time, which broadly matched IMGT annotations.

The library was prepared using the immunoSEQ multiplex PCR assay. For the multiplex PCR, a mixture combining 60 forward primers for TCR Vbeta segments and 13 reverse primers for TCR Jbeta segments was used. A multiplex PCR assay on genomic DNA amplified the CDR3 region of rearranged TCR beta genes. The amplified TCR beta libraries were sequenced on the Illumina HiSeq System as 87-base-pair reads. The original methods were these. A later analysis tallied around 82 million unique TCR beta chains across the 666 repertoires, and 10 million to 11 million of those chains were shared by two or more donors. A nearest-neighbor algorithm error-corrected the raw reads and collapsed the reads into unique sequences, merging closely related sequences to remove PCR and sequencing errors. CDR3 sequences were aligned to IMGT reference sequences to assign V, D and J gene segments. For a sequence to be retained, a match of at least six nucleotides was required to both a V gene segment and a J gene segment. A rearrangement was called productive if the CDR3 had no stop codons and remained in frame with V and J, and every other rearrangement was called non-productive. CDR3 was defined according to IMGT convention as the region running from the second conserved V-encoded cysteine to the conserved J-encoded phenylalanine. The earlier analysis of some 580 of the donors excluded any sequence lacking an unambiguous match to a single V gene segment. An earlier analysis of several hundred of the donors called V segments functional above 56.7% productive rearrangements and segregating when the between-donor standard deviation exceeded 5%. A statistical classification framework was built to diagnose cytomegalovirus status from the catalog of TCR beta chain sequences. V and J gene assignment, in a later analysis, came from comparing TCR nucleotide sequences with IMGT/GENE-DB human TR gene sequences. In a later analysis, CDR3 sequences and most-parsimonious VDJ recombination scenarios were assigned using the TCRdist pipeline. In a later analysis, every TCR beta chain was defined by the combination of its CDR3 amino acid sequence and its V-gene family, and reads without a unique V-gene family were dropped. To address suspected cross-contamination and a sequencing artifact, a later analysis removed under 600 highly shared, low-generation-probability nucleotide sequences. For each public chain, a later analysis derived a clonal expansion index from normalized ranks of inferred template counts within each repertoire. In a later analysis, generation probabilities were computed using a VDJ recombination model fitted to out-of-frame rearrangements, and the results were checked against IGoR. Hypergeometric tests were used in a later analysis to score TCR-TCR, TCR-HLA and TCR-CMV co-occurrence, with a repertoire-size bias correction applied to the TCR pairs. To estimate false discovery rates, a later analysis permuted the HLA or CMV assignments 20 times. In a later analysis, co-occurring TCRs were grouped using DBSCAN, with TCRdist sequence similarity added in when clustering inside HLA-allele-positive subsets. For co-occurrence clustering, repertoires with fewer than 30,000 or more than 120,000 public chains were excluded, along with several repertoires with anomalous nucleotide sharing. The clones in this table, taken by TCRdb from immuneACCESS, are in-frame only. Not every clone is retained; where verified, under half of the shortfall comes from an unresolved V gene, and the cause of the rest is unknown. That table is the source of V, J and clone size, and D and trimming were worked out from the DNA. In this sample the table shows about 62,000 clones, about 77% of which occur a single time. The leading ten clones occupy 5% to 6.5% of the sample.

For this clone: Its target antigen remains unknown. Per-base qualities were not stored, and no clone one base away is much larger.

The CDR3 measures 12 amino acids from cysteine to phenylalanine. Kept here is only the CDR3 DNA, which spans 36 bases and is read in frame from base 1. CDR1 and CDR2 are drawn from the germline V gene: SQVTM, ANQGSEA. Cut back by 6 bases and 4 bases, the V and J ends lie 9 bases apart. In total, roughly 670 healthy bone marrow donors made up the cohort. At the time of sampling, every cohort member was nominally healthy, though immune exposures that went unrecorded were likely present. The donor tested CMV seronegative, placing the donor among the 350 to 400 seronegative members of the cohort. A peripheral blood sample was provided by each donor, and peripheral blood mononuclear cells were used for TCR beta sequencing. The Qiagen DNeasy Blood Extraction Kit was used to extract genomic DNA from the blood cell samples.

The chain uses TRBV29-1 and TRBJ1-4, with no reliable assignment of the D segment. This sequence was found in a woman aged 25-40 years in good health and CMV-seronegative. Sequenced material: PBMCs. The nucleotides read TGCAGCGTGATGGGAGGTAATGAAAAACTGTTTTTT. Translated, it gives CSVMGGNEKLFF.